This is a list of T cell receptor beta chains from one sample in a study of CD8+CD57+ T cells in acquired aplastic anemia. TCRdb re-derived calls from the reads in MiXCR, one entry per CDR3 protein. The table has roughly 160,000 distinct CDR3 sequences, 60% to 70% seen once. Sequencing input: sorted CD4+, CD8+, or CD8+CD57+ T cells (not recorded which) from PBMCs. The source of these receptors is a human donor in good health. The CDR3 runs from the conserved cysteine through the conserved F or W. Each record gives: J gene, V gene, D gene, clone size, CDR3 protein, CDR3 DNA. The D gene is left open where the match is weak. Some rows have no size entry. The others give once, few or many, or a class for an expanded clone.

j_gene: TRBJ1-1; v_gene: TRBV29-1; d_gene: -; abundance: many; CDR3aa: CSALRTISNTEAFF; CDR3nt: TGCAGCGCATTGCGGACTATATCGAACACTGAAGCTTTCTTT
j_gene: TRBJ2-1; v_gene: TRBV12-3/TRBV12-4; d_gene: TRBD2; abundance: many; CDR3aa: CASSWTSGTDEQFF; CDR3nt: TGTGCCAGCAGTTGGACTAGCGGGACCGATGAGCAGTTCTTC
j_gene: TRBJ1-1; v_gene: TRBV6-2/TRBV6-3; d_gene: TRBD1; abundance: -; CDR3aa: CASSYGGQGYLNTEAFF; CDR3nt: TGTGCCAGCAGTTACGGAGGACAGGGGTACTTGAACACTGAAGCTTTCTTT
j_gene: TRBJ1-1; v_gene: TRBV5-1; d_gene: -; abundance: -; CDR3aa: CASGFVAATNTEAFF; CDR3nt: TGCGCCAGCGGATTCGTGGCAGCTACTAACACTGAAGCTTTCTTT
j_gene: TRBJ2-5; v_gene: TRBV7-3; d_gene: -; abundance: -; CDR3aa: CASSLSATGGLETQCF; CDR3nt: TGTGCCAGCAGCTTATCTGCGACAGGTGGCCTAGAGACCCAGTGCTTC
j_gene: TRBJ2-5; v_gene: TRBV19; d_gene: -; abundance: -; CDR3aa: CASSIRLQKQETQYF; CDR3nt: TGTGCCAGTAGTATAAGGCTACAAAAGCAAGAGACCCAGTACTTC
j_gene: TRBJ2-7; v_gene: TRBV3-1; d_gene: -; abundance: -; CDR3aa: CASSPRGAYEQYF; CDR3nt: TGTGCCAGCAGCCCCCGAGGGGCCTACGAGCAGTACTTC
j_gene: TRBJ2-7; v_gene: TRBV29-1; d_gene: -; abundance: -; CDR3aa: CSVEQETYEQYF; CDR3nt: TGCAGCGTTGAACAGGAGACCTACGAGCAGTACTTC
j_gene: TRBJ1-1; v_gene: TRBV24-1; d_gene: TRBD1; abundance: many; CDR3aa: CATRGQGGVTEAFF; CDR3nt: TGTGCCACCAGAGGACAGGGCGGTGTCACTGAAGCTTTCTTT
j_gene: TRBJ1-2; v_gene: TRBV5-1; d_gene: -; abundance: few; CDR3aa: CASSEQGLLYGYTF; CDR3nt: TGCGCCAGCAGCGAACAGGGTCTCCTCTATGGCTACACCTTC
j_gene: TRBJ1-1; v_gene: TRBV10-1; d_gene: -; abundance: -; CDR3aa: CASKERRNTEAFF; CDR3nt: TGCGCCAGCAAGGAGCGTCGGAACACTGAAGCTTTCTTT
j_gene: TRBJ2-3; v_gene: TRBV29-1; d_gene: -; abundance: -; CDR3aa: CSVEGGLDRETDTQYF; CDR3nt: TGCAGCGTTGAGGGGGGGTTGGACAGGGAGACAGATACGCAGTATTTT
j_gene: TRBJ1-1; v_gene: TRBV7-9; d_gene: -; abundance: -; CDR3aa: CASSLALGGRTEAFF; CDR3nt: TGTGCCAGCAGCTTAGCCCTGGGGGGGAGGACTGAAGCTTTCTTT
j_gene: TRBJ1-1; v_gene: TRBV19; d_gene: -; abundance: -; CDR3aa: CASSTPNWGREDTEAFF; CDR3nt: TGTGCCAGTAGTACCCCGAACTGGGGGCGCGAGGACACTGAAGCTTTCTTT
j_gene: TRBJ2-6; v_gene: TRBV10-3; d_gene: -; abundance: -; CDR3aa: CAISEFRSSGANVLTF; CDR3nt: TGTGCCATCAGTGAGTTTAGAAGTTCTGGGGCCAACGTCCTGACTTTC
j_gene: TRBJ2-7; v_gene: TRBV5-8; d_gene: -; abundance: -; CDR3aa: CASSSPFNPGSYEQYF; CDR3nt: TGTGCCAGCAGCTCCCCCTTTAACCCCGGGTCCTACGAGCAGTACTTC
j_gene: TRBJ2-1; v_gene: TRBV10-3; d_gene: -; abundance: -; CDR3aa: CAISDGGRNEQFF; CDR3nt: TGTGCCATCAGTGACGGGGGCAGGAATGAGCAGTTCTTC
j_gene: TRBJ2-7; v_gene: TRBV19; d_gene: -; abundance: -; CDR3aa: CASSIDGESEQYF; CDR3nt: TGTGCCAGTAGTATAGATGGGGAATCCGAGCAGTACTTC
j_gene: TRBJ2-7; v_gene: TRBV10-3; d_gene: TRBD1; abundance: few; CDR3aa: CATGQATYEQYF; CDR3nt: TGTGCCACGGGACAGGCGACATACGAGCAGTACTTC
j_gene: TRBJ2-1; v_gene: TRBV6-5; d_gene: -; abundance: many; CDR3aa: CASSPGHNEQFF; CDR3nt: TGTGCCAGCAGCCCTGGACACAATGAGCAGTTCTTC
j_gene: TRBJ1-5; v_gene: TRBV19; d_gene: -; abundance: -; CDR3aa: CASTPRWAVEPQHF; CDR3nt: TGTGCCAGTACTCCAAGGTGGGCAGTGGAACCCCAGCATTTT
j_gene: TRBJ2-3; v_gene: TRBV13; d_gene: TRBD2; abundance: -; CDR3aa: CASSGYGGADTQYF; CDR3nt: TGTGCCAGCAGTGGGTATGGGGGGGCAGATACGCAGTATTTT
j_gene: TRBJ2-5; v_gene: TRBV7-2; d_gene: -; abundance: many; CDR3aa: CASSLERTILETQYF; CDR3nt: TGTGCCAGCAGCTTAGAGCGGACAATCTTGGAGACCCAGTACTTC
j_gene: TRBJ2-1; v_gene: TRBV2; d_gene: -; abundance: -; CDR3aa: CASSQGPGSYNEQFF; CDR3nt: TGTGCCAGCAGCCAGGGACCCGGGTCCTACAATGAGCAGTTCTTC
j_gene: TRBJ1-6; v_gene: TRBV7-8; d_gene: -; abundance: -; CDR3aa: CASSAGEGFGSPLHF; CDR3nt: TGTGCCAGCAGTGCCGGGGAGGGGTTCGGCTCACCCCTCCACTTT
j_gene: TRBJ2-1; v_gene: TRBV5-1; d_gene: -; abundance: many; CDR3aa: CASSLLEGAGLDEQFF; CDR3nt: TGCGCCAGCAGCTTGCTGGAGGGGGCGGGGCTGGATGAGCAGTTCTTC
j_gene: TRBJ2-1; v_gene: TRBV15; d_gene: -; abundance: many; CDR3aa: CATSRATGSNEQFF; CDR3nt: TGTGCCACCAGCAGAGCTACAGGCTCCAATGAGCAGTTCTTC
j_gene: TRBJ1-2; v_gene: TRBV7-8; d_gene: -; abundance: many; CDR3aa: CASSAMVHYGYTF; CDR3nt: TGTGCCAGCAGCGCTATGGTCCACTATGGCTACACCTTC
j_gene: TRBJ1-2; v_gene: TRBV20-1; d_gene: TRBD1; abundance: many; CDR3aa: CSARGDRGDYGYTF; CDR3nt: TGCAGTGCTAGGGGGGACAGGGGTGACTATGGCTACACCTTC
j_gene: TRBJ2-7; v_gene: TRBV11-1; d_gene: -; abundance: -; CDR3aa: CASSFRRGRGYEQYF; CDR3nt: TGTGCCAGCAGCTTCCGGAGGGGGCGCGGCTACGAGCAGTACTTC
j_gene: TRBJ2-1; v_gene: TRBV10-3; d_gene: -; abundance: -; CDR3aa: CAISGVASIADNEQFF; CDR3nt: TGTGCCATCAGTGGTGTGGCCTCCATCGCAGATAATGAGCAGTTCTTC
j_gene: TRBJ2-3; v_gene: TRBV7-2; d_gene: TRBD2; abundance: many; CDR3aa: CASSLGGDIAGVITDTQYF; CDR3nt: TGTGCCAGCAGCTTAGGAGGGGATATAGCGGGAGTAATTACAGATACGCAGTATTTT
j_gene: TRBJ1-2; v_gene: TRBV9; d_gene: -; abundance: -; CDR3aa: CASSQVRGPYYGYTF; CDR3nt: TGTGCCAGCAGCCAAGTGAGAGGGCCTTACTATGGCTACACCTTC
j_gene: TRBJ2-7; v_gene: TRBV9; d_gene: TRBD2; abundance: -; CDR3aa: CASVFSGRNYEQYF; CDR3nt: TGTGCTAGTGTCTTTAGCGGGAGGAACTACGAGCAGTACTTC
j_gene: TRBJ2-6; v_gene: TRBV14; d_gene: -; abundance: once; CDR3aa: CASSPTSGANVLTF; CDR3nt: TGTGCCAGCAGCCCCACATCTGGGGCCAACGTCCTGACTTTC
j_gene: TRBJ2-7; v_gene: TRBV10-3; d_gene: -; abundance: -; CDR3aa: CAIRTREPNYEQYF; CDR3nt: TGTGCCATCAGAACTCGGGAACCGAACTACGAGCAGTACTTC
j_gene: TRBJ1-1; v_gene: TRBV9; d_gene: -; abundance: -; CDR3aa: CASSSGGTDLDEAFF; CDR3nt: TGTGCCAGCAGCTCCGGGGGGACCGACCTCGATGAAGCTTTCTTT
j_gene: TRBJ1-1; v_gene: TRBV7-9; d_gene: -; abundance: -; CDR3aa: CASSSVAEAFF; CDR3nt: TGTGCCAGCAGCTCGGTAGCTGAAGCTTTCTTT
j_gene: TRBJ2-6; v_gene: TRBV5-1; d_gene: TRBD2; abundance: -; CDR3aa: CASGGSTGAGANVLTF; CDR3nt: TGTGCCAGCGGGGGTTCCACGGGGGCTGGGGCCAACGTCCTGACTTTC
j_gene: TRBJ2-7; v_gene: TRBV6-5; d_gene: -; abundance: many; CDR3aa: CASSLAPVGGSTYEQYF; CDR3nt: TGTGCCAGCAGTTTGGCCCCAGTCGGGGGATCCACCTACGAGCAGTACTTC
j_gene: TRBJ1-2; v_gene: TRBV5-1; d_gene: TRBD1; abundance: -; CDR3aa: CASRPTGDYGYTF; CDR3nt: TGCGCCAGCAGACCCACAGGGGACTATGGCTACACCTTC
j_gene: TRBJ2-7; v_gene: TRBV10-3; d_gene: TRBD1; abundance: few; CDR3aa: CAIKETGGTYEQYF; CDR3nt: TGTGCCATCAAGGAGACAGGGGGGACCTACGAGCAGTACTTC
j_gene: TRBJ2-5; v_gene: TRBV19; d_gene: -; abundance: many; CDR3aa: CASSPGQSRTQYF; CDR3nt: TGTGCCAGTAGTCCCGGACAGTCACGGACCCAGTACTTC
j_gene: TRBJ2-3; v_gene: TRBV7-8; d_gene: TRBD2; abundance: -; CDR3aa: CASSPPGGVSTDTQYF; CDR3nt: TGTGCCAGCAGCCCCCCGGGGGGGGTTTCCACAGATACGCAGTATTTT
j_gene: TRBJ2-1; v_gene: TRBV19; d_gene: -; abundance: -; CDR3aa: CASMVVGRGGNEQFF; CDR3nt: TGTGCCAGTATGGTCGTGGGCCGCGGCGGGAATGAGCAGTTCTTC
j_gene: TRBJ2-5; v_gene: TRBV20-1; d_gene: TRBD2; abundance: many; CDR3aa: CSARGGAGVLRGETQYF; CDR3nt: TGCAGTGCTAGGGGGGGAGCGGGAGTTTTACGGGGAGAGACCCAGTACTTC
j_gene: TRBJ2-2; v_gene: TRBV6-5; d_gene: -; abundance: many; CDR3aa: CASSYFAGNTGELFF; CDR3nt: TGTGCCAGCAGTTACTTTGCGGGGAACACCGGGGAGCTGTTTTTT
j_gene: TRBJ1-2; v_gene: TRBV2; d_gene: -; abundance: -; CDR3aa: CASSEARYRGAF; CDR3nt: TGTGCCAGCAGTGAAGCGCGGTACAGAGGGGCCTTC
j_gene: TRBJ1-2; v_gene: TRBV20-1; d_gene: -; abundance: -; CDR3aa: CSARGPAPYGYTF; CDR3nt: TGCAGTGCTAGAGGACCGGCCCCATATGGCTACACCTTC